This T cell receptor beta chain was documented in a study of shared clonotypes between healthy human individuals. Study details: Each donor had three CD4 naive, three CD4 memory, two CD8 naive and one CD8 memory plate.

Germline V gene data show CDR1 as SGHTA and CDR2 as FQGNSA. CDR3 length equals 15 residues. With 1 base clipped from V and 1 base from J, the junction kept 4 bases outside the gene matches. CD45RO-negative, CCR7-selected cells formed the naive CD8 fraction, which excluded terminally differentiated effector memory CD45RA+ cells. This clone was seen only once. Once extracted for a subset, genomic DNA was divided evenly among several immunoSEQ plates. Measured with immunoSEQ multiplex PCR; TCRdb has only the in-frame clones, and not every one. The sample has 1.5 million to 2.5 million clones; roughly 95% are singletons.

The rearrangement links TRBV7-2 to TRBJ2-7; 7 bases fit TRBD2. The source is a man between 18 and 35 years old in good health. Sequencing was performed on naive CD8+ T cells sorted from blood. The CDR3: CASSLGSGGSYEQYF. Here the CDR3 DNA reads TGTGCCAGCAGCTTAGGTTCGGGGGGTTCCTACGAGCAGTACTTC.